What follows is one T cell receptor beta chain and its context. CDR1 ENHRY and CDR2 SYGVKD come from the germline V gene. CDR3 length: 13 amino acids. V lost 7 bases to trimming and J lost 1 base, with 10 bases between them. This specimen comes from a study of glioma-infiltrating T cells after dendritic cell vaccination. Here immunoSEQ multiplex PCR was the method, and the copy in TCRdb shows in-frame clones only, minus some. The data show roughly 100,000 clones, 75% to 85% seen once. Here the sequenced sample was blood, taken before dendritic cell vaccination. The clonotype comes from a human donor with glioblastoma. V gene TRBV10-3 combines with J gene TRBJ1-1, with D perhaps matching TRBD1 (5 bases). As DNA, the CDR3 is TGTGCCATCACCCAGACAGCGAACACTGAAGCTTTCTTT. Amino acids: CAITQTANTEAFF.